Shown below are 15 T cell receptor beta chains from a single sample sequenced in a study of chemoradiotherapy in HPV16-positive cancers. Produced via immunoSEQ multiplex PCR; TCRdb's table is partial and in-frame only. The repertoire has about 4,400 clones, around 77% of them found once; the top ten carry about a tenth. The material sequenced was tumor tissue, taken from a patient who underwent chemoradiotherapy. All receptors derive from a human donor with HPV-associated anogenital cancer.

The chain links TRBV5-1 to TRBJ2-3, with D maybe TRBD2 (5 bases). V lost 4 bases and J 2 bases, leaving 20 bases between the germline ends. This CDR3 region has 17 residues. The germline V gene encodes CDR1 SGHRS and CDR2 YFSETQ. This chain's CDR3 is CASSPLRVGVFTDTQYF. CDR3 coding DNA: TGCGCCAGCAGCCCCTTGAGGGTCGGTGTTTTCACAGATACGCAGTATTTT.

The V and J genes are TRBV5-1 and TRBJ2-3, with D possibly TRBD1 on 6 matching bases. V lost 2 bases, J lost 0 bases, and 13 bases lay in between. Per the germline V gene, CDR1 is SGHRS and CDR2 is YFSETQ. This CDR3 has 16 amino acids. The CDR3 is CASSLNRVPSTDTQYF. The CDR3 region has the DNA TGCGCCAGCAGCTTAAACAGGGTACCTAGCACAGATACGCAGTATTTT.

This clone was observed a few times. This chain joins TRBV19 and TRBJ2-5; D not certain. Trimming shortened V by 5 bases and J by 8 bases, and 15 bases separated the two germline ends. Per germline, CDR1 LNHDA and CDR2 SQIVND (reference sequence). The CDR3 spans 13 residues. CDR3 amino acids: CASSPNVRRTQYF. The CDR3 region has the DNA TGTGCCAGTAGTCCCAACGTCCGCAGAACCCAGTACTTC.

CDR3 in DNA: TGTGCCAGCTCACCGGCTAGCGCCACCTACGAGCAGTACTTC. Protein sequence: CASSPASATYEQYF. This sequence joins TRBV18 and TRBJ2-7; D may be TRBD2 (6 bases). V shed 3 bases and J shed 2 bases, with 11 bases lying between them. This CDR3 contains 14 residues. The germline CDR1 and CDR2 sequences are KGHSH and LQKENI.

This clone was seen a few times. J is TRBJ2-1 and V is TRBV14, with D hard to call. V lost 4 bases and J lost 8, with 9 bases in between. In germline, CDR1 is SGHDN, CDR2 FVKESK. The CDR3 runs to 12 residues. The CDR3 DNA reads as TGTGCCAGCAGCCCCCCCGTCCATGAGCAGTTCTTC. This codes for CASSPPVHEQFF.

The V gene is TRBV28, the J gene TRBJ2-5; D is ambiguous. Germline V gene lookup returns CDR1 MDHEN and CDR2 SYDVKM. This CDR3 contains 15 residues. Trimming shortened V by 3 bases and J by 1 base, and 12 bases separated the two germline ends. In nucleotides, the CDR3 is TGTGCCAGCAGTTTGGCCGCCGGAACCCAAGAGACCCAGTACTTC. Amino acids: CASSLAAGTQETQYF.

The chain employs TRBV5-4 and TRBJ2-7; 11 nucleotides match TRBD2. The CDR3 is 16 residues long. Germline assignment: CDR1 SGHNT and CDR2 YYREEE (reference sequence). V trimming: 4 bases; J trimming: 0 bases; junction bases outside the gene matches: 6. CDR3: CASSRPTSGTSYEQYF. The CDR3 nucleotides read TGTGCCAGCAGCCGCCCGACTAGCGGGACCTCCTACGAGCAGTACTTC.

V is TRBV11-2 and J is TRBJ2-1; 9 bases are a match to TRBD1. CDR1 and CDR2 (germline): SGHAT, FQNNGV. V was clipped by 0 bases and J by 3 bases; unmatched bases: 3. The CDR3 loop spans 16 amino acids. The CDR3 region is CASSLDTGGSYNEQFF. The CDR3 DNA sequence: TGTGCCAGCAGCTTAGACACAGGGGGCAGCTACAATGAGCAGTTCTTC.

The chain has TRBV11-2 and TRBJ2-5; D gene uncertain. Judging by the DNA end, TRBJ2-7 fits better; the J call may be wrong. CDR1 is SGHAT, CDR2 FQNNGV, per germline. The CDR3 is 14 amino acids. This chain's CDR3 is CASSLDLGFYEQYF. DNA for the CDR3: TGTGCCAGCAGCTTAGATCTTGGGTTCTACGAGCAGTACTTC.

Only one count was recorded for this clone. The chain carries TRBV6-1 and TRBJ2-3; D might be TRBD1 (5 bases). V lost 6 bases and J 2 bases, leaving 12 bases between the germline ends. CDR1 is MNHNS and CDR2 is SASEGT in the germline V gene. The length of the CDR3 is 14 residues. The CDR3 DNA reads as TGTGCCAGCAGGCCGGACACTTACACAGATACGCAGTATTTT. It codes for CASRPDTYTDTQYF.

V and J are TRBV5-5 and TRBJ2-3; D is unresolved. Per the germline V gene, CDR1 is SGHKS and CDR2 is YYEKEE (reference sequence). CDR3 length: 16 residues. Trimming removed 4 bases from V and 3 bases from J, with 18 bases in between. This chain's CDR3 is CASSPPRDSRTDTQYF. For the CDR3, the DNA is TGTGCCAGCAGCCCTCCGAGAGACTCGAGGACAGATACGCAGTATTTT.

This chain joins TRBV13 and TRBJ2-2; D perhaps matches TRBD1 (5 bases). Germline loops: CDR1 PRHDT, CDR2 FYEKMQ (reference sequence). The CDR3 totals 12 residues. The V end was cut by 6 bases, the J end by 6 bases, with 8 bases between. The CDR3 DNA reads TGTGCCAGCAGGATGGGGCCCGGGGAGCTGTTTTTT. Protein sequence: CASRMGPGELFF.

The J gene is TRBJ1-4, the V gene TRBV28; 8 nucleotides match TRBD1. J gave up 7 bases and V 2 bases, and 6 bases lay outside the gene matches. The CDR3 is 15 residues long. CDR1 is MDHEN and CDR2 is SYDVKM in the germline V gene. The CDR3 reads CASSLRGQVREKLFF. DNA for the CDR3: TGTGCCAGCAGTTTAAGGGGACAGGTCCGTGAAAAACTGTTTTTT. Full variable domain (missing parts from reference TRBV28 and TRBJ1-4): DVKVTQSSRYLVKRTGEKVFLECVQDMDHENMFWYRQDPGLGLRLIYFSYDVKMKEKGDIPEGYSVSREKKERFSLILESASTNQTSMYLCASSLRGQVREKLFFGSGTQLSVL.

There are a few counts of this clone. The gene calls are TRBV7-9 and TRBJ1-3; 7 positions agree with TRBD1. The CDR3 totals 14 residues. V gave up 5 bases and J gave up 4 bases; unmatched junction bases: 5. CDR1 and CDR2 from the germline V gene are SEHNR and FQNEAQ (reference sequence). CDR3 protein: CASSITGVGNTIYF. The CDR3, as DNA: TGTGCCAGCAGCATTACAGGGGTCGGAAACACCATATATTTT.

The rearrangement links TRBV7-2 to TRBJ1-5; D ambiguous. Germline V gene lookup returns CDR1 SGHTA and CDR2 FQGNSA. This CDR3 is 14 amino acids long. V was pared by 1 base and J by 3 bases, with 7 bases between. CDR3 bases: TGTGCCAGCAGCTTAGGGGCAGACAATCAGCCCCAGCATTTT. It specifies CASSLGADNQPQHF. The variable domain in full, with the rest retrieved from reference TRBV7-2 and TRBJ1-5, is GAGVSQSPSNKVTEKGKDVELRCDPISGHTALYWYRQSLGQGLEFLIYFQGNSAPDKSGLPSDRFSAERTGGSVSTLTIQRTQQEDSAVYLCASSLGADNQPQHFGDGTRLSIL.